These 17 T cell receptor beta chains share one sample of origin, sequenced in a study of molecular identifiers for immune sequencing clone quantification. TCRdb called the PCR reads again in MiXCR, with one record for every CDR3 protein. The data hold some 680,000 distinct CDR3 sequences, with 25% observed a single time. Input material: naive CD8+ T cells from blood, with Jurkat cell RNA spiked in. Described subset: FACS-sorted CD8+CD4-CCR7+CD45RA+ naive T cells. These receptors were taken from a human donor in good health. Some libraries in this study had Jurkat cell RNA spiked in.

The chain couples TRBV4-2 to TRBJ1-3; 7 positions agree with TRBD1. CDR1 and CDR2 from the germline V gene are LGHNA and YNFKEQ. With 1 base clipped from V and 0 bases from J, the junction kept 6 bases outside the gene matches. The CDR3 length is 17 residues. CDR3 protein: CASSQVGDSTSGNTIYF. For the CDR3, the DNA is TGTGCCAGCAGCCAAGTAGGGGACAGCACCTCTGGAAACACCATATATTTT.

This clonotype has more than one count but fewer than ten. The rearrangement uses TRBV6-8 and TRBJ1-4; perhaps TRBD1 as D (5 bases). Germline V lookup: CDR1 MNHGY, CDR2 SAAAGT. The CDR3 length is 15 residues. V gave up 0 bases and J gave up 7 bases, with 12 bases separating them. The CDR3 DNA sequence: TGTGCCAGCAGTTACTCCCCGGATCAGGGTGAAAAACTGTTTTTT. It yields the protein CASSYSPDQGEKLFF.

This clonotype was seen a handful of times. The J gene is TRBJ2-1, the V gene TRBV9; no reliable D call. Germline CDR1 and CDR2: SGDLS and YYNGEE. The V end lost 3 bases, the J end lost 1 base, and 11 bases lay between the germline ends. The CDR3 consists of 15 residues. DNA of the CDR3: TGTGCCAGCAGCGCCAGGAGCAGGTCCTACAATGAGCAGTTCTTC. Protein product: CASSARSRSYNEQFF.

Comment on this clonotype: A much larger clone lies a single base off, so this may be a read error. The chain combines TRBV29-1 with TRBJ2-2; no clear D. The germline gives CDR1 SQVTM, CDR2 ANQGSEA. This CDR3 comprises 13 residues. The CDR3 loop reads CSIDAANTGELFF. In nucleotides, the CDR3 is TGCAGCATTGATGCAGCGAACACCGGGGAGCTGTTTTTT.

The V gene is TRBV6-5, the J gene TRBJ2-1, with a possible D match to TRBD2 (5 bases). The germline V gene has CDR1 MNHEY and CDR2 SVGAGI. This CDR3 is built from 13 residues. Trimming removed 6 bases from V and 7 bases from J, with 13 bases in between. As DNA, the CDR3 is TGTGCCAGCAGCCCCGGGCGAGGGAATGAGCAGTTCTTC. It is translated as CASSPGRGNEQFF.

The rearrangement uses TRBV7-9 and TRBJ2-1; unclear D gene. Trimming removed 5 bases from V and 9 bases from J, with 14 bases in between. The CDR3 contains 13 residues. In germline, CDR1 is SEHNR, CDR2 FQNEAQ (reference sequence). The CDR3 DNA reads TGTGCCAGCAGCCCCGGACCAGCCGCTGAGCAGTTCTTC. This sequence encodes CASSPGPAAEQFF.

The CDR3 nucleotides read TGTGCCAGCAGTGACTTACAGGGTGATCAGCCCCAGCATTTT. This sequence encodes CASSDLQGDQPQHF. This chain links TRBV2 with TRBJ1-5, with D perhaps TRBD1 (6 bases). V was pared by 3 bases and J by 5 bases, with 11 bases between. Germline-derived CDR1 and CDR2 are SNHLY and FYNNEI. This CDR3 comprises 14 residues.

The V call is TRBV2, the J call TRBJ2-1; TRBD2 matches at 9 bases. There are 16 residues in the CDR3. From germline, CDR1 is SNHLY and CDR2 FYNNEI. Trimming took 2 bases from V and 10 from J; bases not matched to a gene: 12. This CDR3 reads CASSEQLAGLSGEQFF. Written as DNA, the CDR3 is TGTGCCAGCAGTGAACAGCTAGCGGGACTGTCCGGGGAGCAGTTCTTC.

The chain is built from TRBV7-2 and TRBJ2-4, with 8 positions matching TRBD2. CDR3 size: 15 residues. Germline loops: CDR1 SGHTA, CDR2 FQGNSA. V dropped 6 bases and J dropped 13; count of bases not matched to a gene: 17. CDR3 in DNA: TGTGCCAGCAGTTCCGGGACTAGTCCTTTCAATGAGCAGTACTTC. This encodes CASSSGTSPFNEQYF.

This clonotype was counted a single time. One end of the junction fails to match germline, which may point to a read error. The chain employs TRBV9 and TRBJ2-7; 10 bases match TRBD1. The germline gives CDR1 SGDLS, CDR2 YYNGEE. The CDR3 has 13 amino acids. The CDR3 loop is CANSRQGAGEQYF. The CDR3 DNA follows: TGTGCCAACAGCCGACAGGGGGCTGGCGAGCAGTACTTC. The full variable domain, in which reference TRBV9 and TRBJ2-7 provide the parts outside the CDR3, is DSGVTQTPKHLITATGQRVTLRCSPRSGDLSVYWYQQSLDQGLQFLIQYYNGEERAKGNILERFSAQQFPDLHSELNLSSLELGDSALYFCANSRQGAGEQYFGPGTRLTVT.

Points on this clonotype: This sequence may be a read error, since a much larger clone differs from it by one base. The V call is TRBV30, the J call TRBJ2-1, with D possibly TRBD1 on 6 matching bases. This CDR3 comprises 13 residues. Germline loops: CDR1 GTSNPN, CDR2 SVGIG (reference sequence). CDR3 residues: CARSWTAYNEQFF. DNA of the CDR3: TGTGCCCGGAGTTGGACAGCATACAATGAGCAGTTCTTC.

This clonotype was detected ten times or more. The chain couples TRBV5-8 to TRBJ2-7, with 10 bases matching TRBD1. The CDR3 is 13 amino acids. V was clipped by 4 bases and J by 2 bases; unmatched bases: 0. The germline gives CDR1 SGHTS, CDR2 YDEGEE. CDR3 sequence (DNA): TGTGCCAGCAGCGGACAGGGGGCCTACGAGCAGTACTTC. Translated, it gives CASSGQGAYEQYF.

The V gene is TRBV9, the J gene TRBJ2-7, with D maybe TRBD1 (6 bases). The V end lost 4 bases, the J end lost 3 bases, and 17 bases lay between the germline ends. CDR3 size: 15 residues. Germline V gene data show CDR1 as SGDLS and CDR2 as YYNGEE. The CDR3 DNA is TGTGCCAGCAGCCCTACAGGGAGTTATTACTACGAGCAGTACTTC. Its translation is CASSPTGSYYYEQYF. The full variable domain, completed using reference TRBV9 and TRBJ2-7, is DSGVTQTPKHLITATGQRVTLRCSPRSGDLSVYWYQQSLDQGLQFLIQYYNGEERAKGNILERFSAQQFPDLHSELNLSSLELGDSALYFCASSPTGSYYYEQYFGPGTRLTVT.

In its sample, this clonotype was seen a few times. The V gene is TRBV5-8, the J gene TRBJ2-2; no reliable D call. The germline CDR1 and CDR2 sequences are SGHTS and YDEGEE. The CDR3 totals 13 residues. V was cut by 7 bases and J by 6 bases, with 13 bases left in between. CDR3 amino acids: CASCIRGAGELFF. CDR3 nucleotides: TGTGCCAGCTGCATTCGTGGCGCCGGGGAGCTGTTTTTT.

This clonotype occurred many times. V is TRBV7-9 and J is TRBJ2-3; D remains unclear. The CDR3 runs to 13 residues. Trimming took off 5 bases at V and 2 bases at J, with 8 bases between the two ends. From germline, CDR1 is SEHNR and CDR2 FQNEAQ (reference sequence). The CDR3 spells CASSMENTDTQYF. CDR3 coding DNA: TGTGCCAGCAGCATGGAAAACACAGATACGCAGTATTTT.

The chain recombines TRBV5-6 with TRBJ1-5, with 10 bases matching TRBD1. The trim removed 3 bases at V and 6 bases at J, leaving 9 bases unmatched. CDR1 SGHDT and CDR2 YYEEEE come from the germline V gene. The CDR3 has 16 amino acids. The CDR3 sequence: CASSSTGTGEVQPQHF. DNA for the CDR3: TGTGCCAGCAGCTCAACCGGGACAGGGGAGGTTCAGCCCCAGCATTTT. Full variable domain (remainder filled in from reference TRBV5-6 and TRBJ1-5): DAGVTQSPTHLIKTRGQQVTLRCSPKSGHDTVSWYQQALGQGPQFIFQYYEEEERQRGNFPDRFSGHQFPNYSSELNVNALLLGDSALYLCASSSTGTGEVQPQHFGDGTRLSIL.

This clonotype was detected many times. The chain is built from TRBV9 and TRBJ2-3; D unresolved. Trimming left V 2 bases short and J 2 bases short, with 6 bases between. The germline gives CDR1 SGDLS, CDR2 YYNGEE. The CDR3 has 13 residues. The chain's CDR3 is CASSVMTTDTQYF. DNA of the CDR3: TGTGCCAGCAGCGTCATGACCACAGATACGCAGTATTTT.